One sample yielded the 15 T cell receptor beta chains listed below, sequenced in a study of T cell changes during pregnancy in multiple sclerosis (dated by TCRdb to the late 2010s). Library preparation employed the immunoSEQ multiplex PCR assay. Drawn from immuneACCESS, this table holds only the in-frame rearrangements with V and J called that TCRdb kept. Clones are partly lost; checked studies trace under half to an unresolved V gene and leave the rest unexplained. For this sample the table gives over 50,000 clones, of which approximately 90% were detected only once. Approximately 1% of the sample is held by the ten biggest clonotypes. Sequencing was performed on peripheral blood, taken in the first trimester of pregnancy. The receptors derive from a female donor in good health, enrolled as a control in a pregnancy study.

In its sample, this clone was seen once. The chain employs TRBV4-3 and TRBJ2-2; D not resolved. The germline V gene has CDR1 LGHNA and CDR2 YSLEER. This CDR3 is 15 amino acids long. With 1 base removed from V and 1 base from J, the gap between germline ends came to 7 bases. CDR3 residues: CASSQAPGNTGELFF. The DNA of the CDR3 is TGCGCCAGCAGCCAAGCCCCAGGGAACACCGGGGAGCTGTTTTTT.

This clone was picked up one time. The chain has TRBV19 and TRBJ1-2, with TRBD1 as a possible D gene (6 bases). Trimming took off 7 bases at V and 7 bases at J, with 13 bases between the two ends. CDR1 LNHDA and CDR2 SQIVND come from the germline V gene (reference sequence). This CDR3 region has 12 residues. The CDR3 DNA reads as TGTGCCAGTACCCAGGGGCCGAGTGGCTACACCTTC. Amino acids: CASTQGPSGYTF.

The rearrangement uses TRBV5-1 and TRBJ2-1; 8 positions match TRBD1. CDR1 is SGHRS and CDR2 is YFSETQ in the germline V gene. This CDR3 comprises 18 residues. V was pared by 4 bases and J by 3 bases, with 15 bases of the junction left unmatched. In DNA form, the CDR3 reads TGCGCCAGCAGCCCCTGGCAGGGGGCCGGGGGACTCTACAATGAGCAGTTCTTC. The encoded protein is CASSPWQGAGGLYNEQFF.

The J gene is TRBJ1-4, the V gene TRBV21-1. TRBV21-1 is labeled a pseudogene. CDR3 size: 15 residues. CDR3 in DNA: TGTGCCAGCAGCAAAGCCCACCGGGCTAATGAAAAACTGTTTTTT. It is translated as CASSKAHRANEKLFF.

The J gene is TRBJ2-5, the V gene TRBV10-3; 8 positions agree with TRBD1. The CDR3 sequence is 15 residues long. Germline V gene sequence: CDR1 ENHRY, CDR2 SYGVKD. Trimming removed 2 bases from V and 2 bases from J; junction bases left unmatched: 4. CDR3: CAISETWTGQETQYF. DNA for the CDR3: TGTGCCATCAGTGAGACCTGGACAGGGCAAGAGACCCAGTACTTC.

V and J are TRBV6-4 and TRBJ2-2; D is unresolved. CDR1 is MRHNA, CDR2 SNTAGT, per germline. The CDR3 consists of 14 residues. The V gene lost 6 bases and the J gene lost 1 base, with 9 bases spanning the gap. In DNA, the CDR3 is TGTGCCAGCAGCGAGTTCCAGAACACCGGGGAGCTGTTTTTT. This encodes CASSEFQNTGELFF.

V and J are TRBV7-9 and TRBJ1-1, with 7 bases matching TRBD1. Germline V CDR1 and CDR2: SEHNR, FQNEAQ (reference sequence). The junction had 17 bases not matched to a gene; V was cut back by 5 bases and J by 8 bases. The CDR3 covers 16 residues. The CDR3: CASSENNQGVLKEAFF. Here the CDR3 DNA reads TGTGCCAGCAGCGAAAATAACCAGGGGGTACTAAAAGAAGCTTTCTTT.

The V and J genes are TRBV6-1 and TRBJ1-2, with 7 bases matching TRBD1. The J segment lost 6 bases and the V segment lost 1 base, leaving 8 bases of the junction unmatched. This CDR3 is 15 amino acids long. Germline V lookup: CDR1 MNHNS, CDR2 SASEGT. DNA for the CDR3: TGTGCCAGCAGTGAAGAGCAGGGGGTGAGAAATGGCTACACCTTC. It specifies CASSEEQGVRNGYTF.

This chain connects TRBV5-1 to TRBJ2-7, with D perhaps TRBD2 (6 bases). CDR1 is SGHRS, CDR2 YFSETQ, per germline. Trimming removed 1 base at V and 0 bases at J, with 8 bases between. The CDR3 is 14 amino acids. The CDR3 DNA reads as TGCGCCAGCAGCTTGACGGGAGCCTCCTACGAGCAGTACTTC. It codes for CASSLTGASYEQYF.

The V call is TRBV5-1, the J call TRBJ2-5; TRBD2 matches 10 bases. The V gene's germline CDR1 is SGHRS and CDR2 YFSETQ. The CDR3 totals 13 residues. V lost 2 bases and J lost 5; bases outside the gene matches: 0. CDR3: CASSLAGGETQYF. CDR3 nucleotides: TGCGCCAGCAGCTTAGCGGGGGGGGAGACCCAGTACTTC.

The chain combines TRBV6-5 with TRBJ1-5; possibly TRBD1 for D (6 bases). CDR3 length: 15 residues. From germline, CDR1 is MNHEY and CDR2 SVGAGI. V lost 6 bases and J lost 0, with 12 bases in between. The CDR3 spells CASSQTGYSNQPQHF. The CDR3 DNA sequence: TGTGCCAGCAGCCAGACAGGTTATAGCAATCAGCCCCAGCATTTT.

The rearrangement links TRBV6-1 to TRBJ2-3, with a weak D call TRBD2 (7 bases). Germline V gene data show CDR1 as MNHNS and CDR2 as SASEGT. This CDR3 has 15 residues. V was cut by 10 bases and J by 2 bases, with 19 bases left in between. The CDR3 coding sequence is TGTGCCACCCCGGGGGGCAGGGCGGACACAGATACGCAGTATTTT. Its translation: CATPGGRADTDTQYF.

The rearrangement joins TRBV6-5 to TRBJ1-2; 7 bases map to TRBD1. Germline lookup yields CDR1 MNHEY and CDR2 SVGAGI. The CDR3 has 13 amino acids. The junction had 9 bases not matched to a gene; V was cut back by 7 bases and J by 7 bases. CDR3 in DNA: TGTGCCAGCAAGTTAACAGGGGTTACTGGCTACACCTTC. Amino acid sequence: CASKLTGVTGYTF.

The CDR3: CASSLDRGSYGYTF. The CDR3 coding sequence is TGTGCCAGCAGCTTAGACAGGGGCAGCTATGGCTACACCTTC. The chain combines TRBV7-6 with TRBJ1-2, with TRBD1 matching over 7 bases. Germline V gene data show CDR1 as SGHVS and CDR2 as FNYEAQ. V gave up 1 base and J gave up 4 bases; unmatched junction bases: 3. CDR3 length: 14 residues.

The rearrangement links TRBV4-3 to TRBJ2-1, with 7 bases lining up with TRBD2. Germline assignment: CDR1 LGHNA and CDR2 YSLEER. This CDR3 is built from 17 residues. V trimming: 4 bases; J trimming: 0 bases; junction bases outside the gene matches: 9. The CDR3, as DNA: TGCGCCAGCAGCCCACATGGGGGGGGAAGCTCCTACAATGAGCAGTTCTTC. Translation gives CASSPHGGGSSYNEQFF.